Listed below are T cell receptor beta chains from one sample, sequenced in a study of blood T cells in healthy people across ages. TCRdb processed the 5' RACE reads anew with MiXCR; each CDR3 protein has one entry. The sample holds about 800,000 distinct CDR3 sequences, around a quarter seen once. This sample was shared with a second study, whose subject was T cells of mothers and their children.

The sample taken for sequencing was blood. The receptors originated from a boy aged 5-17 years in good health. Each CDR3 is given with its conserved first and last residue. Rows may omit the clone size; those that give it use once, few, many or a size class.

-	TRBV20-1	TRBJ1-2	CSARDRARDRGITSSFRYGYTF
-	TRBV20-1	TRBJ2-1	CSARDRGGRGSYNEQFF
-	TRBV6-2/TRBV6-3	TRBJ1-5	CASSPRTVYQPQHF
-	TRBV19	TRBJ2-7	CASSIGSGIPYEQYF
-	TRBV5-6	TRBJ2-5	CASRPWSPQETQYF
few	TRBV5-1	TRBJ2-5	CASSSGDLQETQYF
-	TRBV7-2	TRBJ2-3	CASSFSPDTQYF
-	TRBV7-9	TRBJ1-2	CASSYRDLGDYGYTF
-	TRBV6-6	TRBJ2-1	CASMSGTAYNEQFF
few	TRBV5-1	TRBJ2-7	CASSLQETFGEQYF
once	TRBV28	TRBJ2-6	CASSSLSWQGHSGANVLTF
-	TRBV5-5	TRBJ1-1	CASSLEFGNEAFF
-	TRBV28	TRBJ2-7	CASSPAVEQYF
-	TRBV6-1	TRBJ2-7	CASRKAGTGGIDEQYF
few	TRBV27	TRBJ2-1	CASSEAGPNYNEQFF
few	TRBV7-2	TRBJ2-1	CASSPLGRGGPAQFF
-	TRBV5-5	TRBJ1-1	CASSPVAGPTEAFF
-	TRBV11-2	TRBJ1-4	CASGLVSGNEKLFF
-	TRBV20-1	TRBJ2-5	CSVPDRGRETQYF
-	TRBV28	TRBJ2-3	CASSLTGASGGKDTQYF
many	TRBV4-2	TRBJ2-7	CASSQEQGQGLYEQYF
-	TRBV6-5	TRBJ2-5	CASSYSRIRETQYF
-	TRBV20-1	TRBJ1-6	CSARVDSRELHF
-	TRBV4-1	TRBJ2-5	CASSFRLALQETQYF
few	TRBV7-9	TRBJ2-2	CASSPLRGYTGELFF
-	TRBV6-2/TRBV6-3	TRBJ2-5	CASSSPGLASEETQYF
-	TRBV30	TRBJ2-5	CAWTPTKQETQYF
-	TRBV4-1	TRBJ2-2	CASRHRQGASGGELFF
few	TRBV28	TRBJ2-7	CASSFQFWTGEGYEQYF
few	TRBV12-3/TRBV12-4	TRBJ1-1	CASSPPGREAFF
-	TRBV29-1	TRBJ2-2	CSVGTGFPGELFF
few	TRBV11-3	TRBJ2-3	CASSLRLAHTPRVGDTQYF
few	TRBV2	TRBJ1-4	CASSEALVTANEKLFF
-	TRBV7-2	TRBJ2-7	CASSSPSGRYEQYF
few	TRBV15	TRBJ1-4	CATSRQATNEKLFF
few	TRBV5-1	TRBJ2-3	CASRYLAGSTDTQYF
few	TRBV12-5	-	CASGTPTSTDEQFF
few	TRBV18	TRBJ2-5	CASSTLGQGHETQYF
-	TRBV20-1	TRBJ2-5	CSARDGLAGETQYF
few	TRBV27	TRBJ1-1	CASRRPTGEGTEAFF
few	TRBV7-9	TRBJ1-4	CASSLALPNEKLFF
-	TRBV12-5	TRBJ2-7	CASGSGLAGSEQYF
-	TRBV4-1	TRBJ2-7	CASSQDRLIAERDFYEQYF
-	TRBV29-1	TRBJ2-7	CSVFITGDVAYEQYF
-	TRBV20-1	TRBJ1-1	CSARRDRGTEAFF
few	TRBV7-6	TRBJ2-1	CASSAGLAREQFF
few	TRBV4-1	TRBJ1-4	CASSQGGRPEPGDEKLFF
-	TRBV15	TRBJ1-4	CATSREDATNEKLFF
-	TRBV10-3	TRBJ1-1	CAISALLWKNTEAFF
-	TRBV28	TRBJ2-1	CASSSTLGAYNEQFF
-	TRBV6-5	TRBJ2-5	CASSYSIGQPTETQYF
-	TRBV7-3	TRBJ2-1	CASSSTGYGDNEQFF
few	TRBV5-1	TRBJ2-6	CASSLSSSGANVLTF
-	TRBV4-3	TRBJ1-4	CASSQRGTENEKLFF